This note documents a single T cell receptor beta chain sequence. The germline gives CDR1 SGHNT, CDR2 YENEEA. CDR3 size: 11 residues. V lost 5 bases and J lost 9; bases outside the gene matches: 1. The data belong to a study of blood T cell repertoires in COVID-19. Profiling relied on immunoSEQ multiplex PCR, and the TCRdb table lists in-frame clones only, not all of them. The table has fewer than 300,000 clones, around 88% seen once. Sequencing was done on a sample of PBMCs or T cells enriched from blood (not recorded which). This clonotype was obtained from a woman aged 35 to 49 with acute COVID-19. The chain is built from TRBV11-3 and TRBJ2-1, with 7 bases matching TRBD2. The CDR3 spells CASSPGGEQFF. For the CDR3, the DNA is TGTGCCAGCAGCCCGGGGGGTGAGCAGTTCTTC.